Listed here are 26 T cell receptor beta chains from one sample, sequenced in a study of shared clonotypes between healthy human individuals. TCRdb keeps only in-frame clones here, not all; method: immunoSEQ multiplex PCR. The sample lists about 680,000 clones, 55% to 85% occurring once. The sequencing sample was made of memory CD4+ T cells sorted from blood. The subset: CD45RA-negative fraction. Source of these receptors: a woman aged 25-40 years in good health.

The gene calls are TRBV7-9 and TRBJ1-4; weak D call: TRBD1 (6 bases). CDR1 is SEHNR and CDR2 is FQNEAQ in the germline V gene (reference sequence). The CDR3 runs 15 residues. Trimming removed 5 bases at V and 8 bases at J, with 18 bases between. The CDR3 reads CASSRGRKGGEKLFF. The CDR3 DNA reads TGTGCCAGCAGCCGAGGGCGTAAGGGGGGCGAAAAACTGTTTTTT.

V usage is TRBV4-2 and J usage is TRBJ2-1; TRBD2 matches at 7 bases. This CDR3 has 18 residues. With V trimmed by 0 bases and J by 3 bases, 11 bases remained unmatched. Per the germline V gene, CDR1 is LGHNA and CDR2 is YNFKEQ. In nucleotides, the CDR3 is TGTGCCAGCAGCCAAGATTGGCTAGCGGCCGTTTACTACAATGAGCAGTTCTTC. Translated: CASSQDWLAAVYYNEQFF.

The chain recombines TRBV21-1 with TRBJ2-7. TRBV21-1 is tagged as a pseudogene. The CDR3 covers 16 residues. The chain's CDR3 is CASSLKGPSSVYEQYF. DNA of the CDR3: TGTGCCAGCAGCCTGAAGGGTCCCTCCTCAGTCTACGAGCAGTACTTC.

The table lists this clone with a few counts. The CDR3 protein is CASTLAGSRTEAFF. In nucleotides, the CDR3 is TGTGCCAGCACCCTAGCGGGGAGTCGCACTGAAGCTTTCTTT. The chain recombines TRBV28 with TRBJ1-1; no reliable D call. Trimming pared 7 bases from V and 4 bases from J, leaving 16 bases between. CDR3 size: 14 residues. Germline-derived CDR1 and CDR2 are MDHEN and SYDVKM.

The table lists this clone with a few counts. The chain links TRBV7-6 to TRBJ2-7; D perhaps matches TRBD2 (6 bases). The CDR3 loop spans 13 amino acids. V lost 5 bases, J lost 6 bases, and 14 bases lay in between. Looked up from germline, CDR1 is SGHVS and CDR2 is FNYEAQ. The CDR3 region has the DNA TGTGCCAGCAGCGACCCGGGAGTCCGCGAGCAGTACTTC. It codes for CASSDPGVREQYF.

CDR3 protein: CASSLGQGHNEKLFF. CDR3 coding DNA: TGTGCCAGCTCTCTTGGACAGGGCCACAATGAAAAACTGTTTTTT. V and J are TRBV18 and TRBJ1-4; 8 nucleotides agree with TRBD1. CDR1 is KGHSH, CDR2 LQKENI, per germline. The CDR3 is 15 amino acids. V lost 6 bases, J lost 5 bases, and 8 bases stayed unmatched.

This clone was counted only a few times. The chain has TRBV7-8 and TRBJ2-7, with 9 bases fitting TRBD2. Germline values: CDR1 SGHVS, CDR2 FQNEAQ. V gave up 3 bases and J gave up 6 bases; unmatched junction bases: 3. There are 13 residues in the CDR3. The CDR3 coding sequence is TGTGCCAGCAGCTTTAGCGGGAGTATCGAGCAGTACTTC. Translated, it gives CASSFSGSIEQYF. Supplemented by reference TRBV7-8 and TRBJ2-7, the full variable domain reads GAGVSQSPRYKVAKRGQDVALRCDPISGHVSLFWYQQALGQGPEFLTYFQNEAQLDKSGLPSDRFFAERPEGSVSTLKIQRTQQEDSAVYLCASSFSGSIEQYFGPGTRLTVT.

With regard to this clone: Other DNA sequences in this specimen translate into the identical CDR3. The CDR3 reads CASSLQDTQYF. The DNA for the CDR3 is TGTGCCAGCAGCTTGCAGGATACGCAGTATTTT. V is TRBV5-4 and J is TRBJ2-3; no definite D call. The CDR3 totals 11 residues. Germline CDR1 is SGHNT and CDR2 is YYREEE (reference sequence). V was trimmed by 1 base and J by 6 bases, leaving 3 bases between them.

Regarding this clone: Other DNA sequences in this specimen translate into the identical CDR3. The rearrangement links TRBV18 to TRBJ2-1, with no clear D. The length of the CDR3 is 15 residues. V lost 4 bases to trimming and J lost 2 bases, with 12 bases between them. Germline V lookup: CDR1 KGHSH, CDR2 LQKENI. The CDR3 is CASSLTGQTYNEQFF. CDR3 in DNA: TGTGCCAGCTCACTAACCGGCCAGACCTACAATGAGCAGTTCTTC. Full variable domain (rest looked up from reference TRBV18 and TRBJ2-1): NAGVMQNPRHLVRRRGQEARLRCSPMKGHSHVYWYRQLPEEGLKFMVYLQKENIIDESGMPKERFSAEFPKEGPSILRIQQVVRGDSAAYFCASSLTGQTYNEQFFGPGTRLTVL.

This clone was observed a handful of times. This sequence joins TRBV6-1 and TRBJ2-1; 8 bases are shared with TRBD2. CDR3 size: 14 residues. The germline V gene encodes CDR1 MNHNS and CDR2 SASEGT. The V and J ends lost 4 bases and 15 bases, in that order; junction bases with no gene match: 14. The CDR3 spells CASSGWLAGLGAFF. CDR3 nucleotide sequence: TGTGCCAGCAGTGGGTGGCTAGCGGGTTTGGGGGCGTTCTTC.

CDR3 region: CASSLGFVVLAGVLSGNEQFF. Written as DNA, the CDR3 is TGCGCCAGCAGCTTGGGGTTCGTGGTACTAGCGGGAGTTTTATCCGGCAATGAGCAGTTCTTC. V and J are TRBV5-1 and TRBJ2-1, with TRBD2 matching over 11 bases. The length of the CDR3 is 21 residues. Trimming cost V 0 bases and J 6 bases; bases outside gene matches: 20. Germline V gene lookup returns CDR1 SGHRS and CDR2 YFSETQ.

The chain has TRBV5-1 and TRBJ1-1; 7 nucleotides agree with TRBD1. V dropped 0 bases and J dropped 1; count of bases not matched to a gene: 3. This CDR3 comprises 15 residues. Germline lookup yields CDR1 SGHRS and CDR2 YFSETQ. The CDR3 nucleotides are TGCGCCAGCAGCTTGGCGGGACAGAAGAACACTGAAGCTTTCTTT. It codes for CASSLAGQKNTEAFF.

The chain couples TRBV28 to TRBJ1-2, with TRBD1 matching 7 bases. V shed 4 bases, J shed 3 bases, and the junction held 8 bases outside the gene matches. This CDR3 contains 15 residues. Germline assignment: CDR1 MDHEN and CDR2 SYDVKM. CDR3 bases: TGTGCCAGCAGTTCGACAGGGTTGTGGGACTATGGCTACACCTTC. Its translation is CASSSTGLWDYGYTF.

This clone was detected a few times. V is TRBV2 and J is TRBJ2-2, with 16 bases aligning to TRBD2. Trimming cost V 7 bases and J 5 bases; bases outside gene matches: 4. In germline, CDR1 is SNHLY, CDR2 FYNNEI. The CDR3 loop spans 16 amino acids. CDR3 loop: CASKGLAGGGTGELFF. The CDR3 DNA reads as TGTGCCAGCAAGGGACTAGCGGGAGGGGGGACCGGGGAGCTGTTTTTT.

This clone was seen a single time. The CDR3 protein is CASPLPPSGPSYNEQFF. In DNA form, the CDR3 reads TGTGCCAGTCCTCTCCCCCCAAGCGGCCCCTCCTACAATGAGCAGTTCTTC. This rearrangement joins TRBV19 to TRBJ2-1; D may be TRBD2 (5 bases). Germline CDR1 LNHDA, CDR2 SQIVND (reference sequence). V was trimmed by 8 bases and J by 0 bases, leaving 20 bases between them. The CDR3 totals 17 residues.

This chain uses TRBV4-1 with TRBJ1-4, with D possibly being TRBD1 (5 bases). This CDR3 has 16 amino acids. The germline V gene encodes CDR1 MGHRA and CDR2 YSYEKL. Deletions cut 2 bases from V and 7 bases from J, with 17 bases between. The CDR3 spells CASSQNSRDGGEKLFF. The CDR3 bases are TGCGCCAGCAGCCAAAACTCAAGGGATGGGGGTGAAAAACTGTTTTTT.

The chain has TRBV7-7 and TRBJ2-7; TRBD1 agrees at 9 bases. With V trimmed by 5 bases and J by 7 bases, 6 bases remained unmatched. Germline-derived CDR1 and CDR2 are SSHAT and FNYEAQ (reference sequence). The CDR3 is 13 amino acids. CDR3 residues: CASSADRGGEQYF. In DNA form, the CDR3 reads TGTGCCAGCAGCGCGGACAGGGGAGGAGAGCAGTACTTC.

The chain combines TRBV11-3 with TRBJ2-1; no clear D. CDR3 length: 12 residues. Germline assignment: CDR1 SGHNT and CDR2 YENEEA. Trimming took 4 bases from V and 5 from J, leaving 6 bases between them. CDR3 in amino acids: CASSWANNEQFF. Written as DNA, the CDR3 is TGTGCCAGCAGCTGGGCGAACAATGAGCAGTTCTTC.

This chain joins TRBV27 and TRBJ2-1; TRBD2 matches 10 bases. This CDR3 is 15 amino acids long. The germline V gene encodes CDR1 MNHEY and CDR2 SMNVEV (reference sequence). The J segment lost 8 bases and the V segment lost 8 bases, leaving 12 bases of the junction unmatched. CDR3 in DNA: TGTGCCAGCGGTCCCAGGACTAGCGGTTCGGATGAGCAGTTCTTC. The encoded protein is CASGPRTSGSDEQFF.

The chain recombines TRBV29-1 with TRBJ1-1, with D uncertain. Germline assignment: CDR1 SQVTM and CDR2 ANQGSEA. The CDR3 is 13 amino acids. The V gene lost 2 bases and the J gene lost 1 base, with 8 bases spanning the gap. The CDR3 region has the DNA TGCAGCGTTGAACCTCAAGGGAACACTGAAGCTTTCTTT. As protein: CSVEPQGNTEAFF.

The chain combines TRBV18 with TRBJ2-5, with 10 bases identical to TRBD2. The J call could be wrong; TRBJ2-7 is a better fit for the DNA end. This CDR3 has 15 amino acids. From germline, CDR1 is KGHSH and CDR2 LQKENI. The CDR3 sequence: CASSSSSGSGNEQYF. The CDR3 nucleotides read TGTGCCAGCTCGTCTTCTAGCGGGAGTGGAAACGAGCAGTACTTC.

The genes are TRBV2 and TRBJ2-3; D gene unclear. CDR3 length: 15 amino acids. Germline V gene data show CDR1 as SNHLY and CDR2 as FYNNEI. The germline V and J ends were trimmed by 4 bases and 0 bases, with 11 bases remaining between them. DNA for the CDR3: TGTGCCAGCAGTGGGTGGTCCCCCAGCACAGATACGCAGTATTTT. Amino acid sequence: CASSGWSPSTDTQYF.

The chain is built from TRBV10-3 and TRBJ1-1; D ambiguous. The CDR3 spans 14 residues. The V gene's germline CDR1 is ENHRY and CDR2 SYGVKD. V was clipped by 7 bases and J by 5 bases, with 17 bases between them. CDR3 in DNA: TGTGCCATCAAGCCCCCAAGGTCAAGGACTGAAGCTTTCTTT. It is translated as CAIKPPRSRTEAFF.

This clone was recorded once. This may be a read error: a much more frequent sequence differs by one nucleotide. The rearrangement uses TRBV23-1 and TRBJ1-3; 7 nucleotides line up with TRBD1. TRBV23-1 is treated as an ORF (open reading frame) with a function not yet certain. The CDR3 extends over 14 amino acids. The V and J ends lost 6 bases and 2 bases, in that order; junction bases with no gene match: 4. Here the CDR3 reads CASSPQGAGNTIYF. DNA for the CDR3: TGCGCCAGCAGCCCCCAGGGGGCTGGAAACACCATATATTTT.

This clone was recorded a few times. V is TRBV10-3 and J is TRBJ1-3; no clear D gene. V was clipped by 0 bases and J by 0 bases, with 9 bases between them. CDR1 is ENHRY and CDR2 is SYGVKD in the germline V gene. The CDR3 loop spans 16 amino acids. Here the CDR3 reads CAISESRLDSGNTIYF. The CDR3 nucleotides are TGTGCCATCAGTGAGTCGCGTCTTGACTCTGGAAACACCATATATTTT.

This clone was detected a few times. CDR3 in DNA: TGTGCCAGCAGCGTAGTAGCCCAGAGCAACATTCAGTACTTC. This encodes CASSVVAQSNIQYF. The chain uses TRBV9 and TRBJ2-4, with D unclear. Germline V gene data show CDR1 as SGDLS and CDR2 as YYNGEE. Trimming took off 0 bases at V and 7 bases at J, with 11 bases between the two ends. CDR3 length equals 14 residues.